What follows are 13 T cell receptor beta chains derived from one specimen sequenced in a study of blood T cell repertoires in COVID-19. Libraries were prepared by immunoSEQ multiplex PCR; TCRdb keeps only in-frame clonotypes and omits some of them. Among about 190,000 clones listed, around 85% were seen once. Source material: peripheral blood. These receptors came from a man aged 65 to 85 with active or convalescent COVID-19.

The chain employs TRBV2 and TRBJ1-4; D might be TRBD1 (5 bases). The germline V gene has CDR1 SNHLY and CDR2 FYNNEI. Between the trimmed V and J ends, which lost 3 bases and 12 bases, there was a span of 17 bases. The CDR3 has 14 amino acids. The CDR3 here is CASSEGFGAAELFF. Here the CDR3 DNA reads TGTGCCAGCAGTGAGGGTTTTGGGGCGGCGGAACTGTTTTTT.

Turning to this clone: Other DNA sequences in the same sample also yield this CDR3. V and J are TRBV3-1 (or the pseudogene TRBV3-2) and TRBJ1-5, with a weak D call TRBD1 (6 bases). Trimming pared 1 base from V and 2 bases from J, leaving 6 bases between. The CDR3 extends over 14 amino acids. CDR1 and CDR2 (germline): LGHDT, YNNKEL (reference sequence). The CDR3 region has the DNA TGTGCCAGCAGCCAAGCAGGGGGCAATCAGCCCCAGCATTTT. Its protein product is CASSQAGGNQPQHF.

The genes are TRBV25-1 and TRBJ1-2; D gene ambiguous. The germline V gene encodes CDR1 MGHDK and CDR2 SYGVNS. Trimming pared 0 bases from V and 8 bases from J, leaving 7 bases between. This CDR3 has 12 amino acids. In DNA, the CDR3 is TGTGCCAGCAGTGAATACGGCGGGGGCTACACCTTC. Translating it yields CASSEYGGGYTF.

The chain employs TRBV12-3 or TRBV12-4 and TRBJ2-3; D gene unclear. CDR3 length: 13 residues. With 4 bases removed from V and 4 bases from J, the gap between germline ends came to 9 bases. CDR3 amino acids: CASSSNNADTQYF. In DNA, the CDR3 is TGTGCCAGCAGTTCCAACAATGCAGATACGCAGTATTTT.

A few counts support this clone. The J gene is TRBJ2-7, the V gene TRBV7-2; no reliable D call. This CDR3 is 13 amino acids long. Germline V CDR1 and CDR2: SGHTA, FQGNSA. The ends were cut back, 5 bases at V and 2 bases at J, with 10 bases in the middle. DNA of the CDR3: TGTGCCAGCAGCCCTAGTGGCCCCTACGAGCAGTACTTC. Its translation: CASSPSGPYEQYF.

The J gene is TRBJ2-2, the V gene TRBV9, with 8 bases lining up with TRBD1. Germline assignment: CDR1 SGDLS and CDR2 YYNGEE. This CDR3 comprises 14 residues. J was trimmed by 6 bases and V by 5 bases; bases with no gene match: 6. In DNA, the CDR3 is TGTGCCAGCAGTGTCGACAGGGGCGCCGGGGAGCTGTTTTTT. Its translation: CASSVDRGAGELFF.

The rearrangement uses TRBV7-2 and TRBJ1-4; a possible D gene is TRBD1 (6 bases). Trimming left V 5 bases short and J 7 bases short, with 11 bases between. Germline V gives CDR1 SGHTA, CDR2 FQGNSA. The CDR3 spans 13 residues. In DNA, the CDR3 is TGTGCCAGCAGCCCAGGGGTTGTTGAAAAACTGTTTTTT. This codes for CASSPGVVEKLFF.

The chain recombines TRBV12-3 or TRBV12-4 with TRBJ1-2, with unresolved D. V was trimmed by 6 bases and J by 2 bases, leaving 7 bases between them. The CDR3 consists of 12 residues. The CDR3 sequence is CASSPVNYGYTF. As DNA, the CDR3 is TGTGCCAGCAGCCCCGTGAACTATGGCTACACCTTC.

The rearrangement uses TRBV20-1 and TRBJ1-1; maybe TRBD1 (5 bases). This CDR3 has 14 amino acids. Germline V lookup: CDR1 DFQATT, CDR2 SNEGSKA (reference sequence). The V gene lost 3 bases and the J gene lost 1 base, with 12 bases spanning the gap. The CDR3 nucleotides read TGCAGTGCTAGTGGGGCAGGCCCGAACACTGAAGCTTTCTTT. As protein: CSASGAGPNTEAFF.

The gene calls are TRBV5-6 and TRBJ1-2; D gene unclear. CDR1 and CDR2 from the germline V gene are SGHDT and YYEEEE. With 4 bases removed from V and 7 bases from J, the gap between germline ends came to 23 bases. The CDR3 length is 16 residues. The CDR3 DNA reads as TGTGCCAGCAGCGTACGGGTCCTGGTTTTCGGTGTTGGCTACACCTTC. It codes for CASSVRVLVFGVGYTF.

This clone was observed a few times. The sample holds other DNA sequences that translate to the same CDR3. The rearrangement uses TRBV6-5 and TRBJ2-1; D perhaps matches TRBD1 (6 bases). The CDR3 spans 13 residues. The ends were cut back, 9 bases at V and 3 bases at J, with 12 bases in the middle. Germline lookup yields CDR1 MNHEY and CDR2 SVGAGI. This CDR3 reads CASTGQIYNEQFF. CDR3 DNA sequence: TGTGCCAGTACAGGACAGATCTACAATGAGCAGTTCTTC.

The chain employs TRBV2 and TRBJ1-2, with 7 bases aligning to TRBD1. V lost 6 bases, J lost 7 bases, and 5 bases stayed unmatched. Germline loops: CDR1 SNHLY, CDR2 FYNNEI. The CDR3 spans 12 residues. The CDR3 reads CASSIWDSGYTF. In DNA form, the CDR3 reads TGTGCCAGCAGCATATGGGACAGTGGCTACACCTTC.

The chain employs TRBV28 and TRBJ2-2; 9 bases fit TRBD1. Germline assignment: CDR1 MDHEN and CDR2 SYDVKM. V lost 5 bases to trimming and J lost 9 bases; unmatched junction nucleotides: 13. The CDR3 contains 16 residues. The CDR3 bases are TGTGCCAGCAGTCCCCCGGGACAGGGATGGTCGAGGGAGCTGTTTTTT. The encoded protein is CASSPPGQGWSRELFF.